This entry concerns a single T cell receptor beta chain. This CDR3 is built from 16 residues. In germline, CDR1 is MNHEY, CDR2 SVGAGI. The V gene lost 2 bases and the J gene lost 3 bases, with 16 bases spanning the gap. The data originate from a study of control samples from healthy donors and cancer patients. Sequenced by immunoSEQ multiplex PCR; TCRdb stores in-frame clones only, minus some. The profile shows about 80,000 clones, about 79% of them singletons. This receptor was taken from a man aged 55-75 years with head and neck cancer. V usage is TRBV6-5 and J usage is TRBJ2-5; possible D gene TRBD2, 6 bases. The material sequenced was PBMCs. The DNA of the CDR3 is TGTGCCAGCAGTTACCTTAGCGGCAGGGTGAAAGAGACCCAGTACTTC. Amino acid sequence: CASSYLSGRVKETQYF.